One and the same sample provided the 11 T cell receptor beta chains below, sequenced in a study of blood T cells in healthy people across ages. A second PCR of roughly 7 to 11 cycles used a sample-barcoded 5' primer and a J-beta primer mix. TCRdb re-called the 5' RACE reads with MiXCR, one entry per CDR3 protein. The sample yields about 1.6 million distinct CDR3 sequences, roughly 30% seen once. Sequencing used blood. These receptors originate from a woman in her twenties or thirties in good health.

The chain employs TRBV11-2 and TRBJ1-1, with D unresolved. This CDR3 is built from 14 residues. The V end lost 5 bases, the J end lost 3 bases, and 13 bases lay between the germline ends. Germline CDR1 reads SGHAT; CDR2 reads FQNNGV. In DNA form, the CDR3 reads TGTGCCAGCAGCCCCGCCGGGCGGTACACTGAAGCTTTCTTT. Translation gives CASSPAGRYTEAFF.

The chain couples TRBV27 to TRBJ2-1; D is perhaps TRBD1 (5 bases). The J call may be faulty, since TRBJ2-7 better matches the DNA end. Germline V gene lookup returns CDR1 MNHEY and CDR2 SMNVEV (reference sequence). The CDR3 sequence is 14 residues long. CDR3 residues: CASSFSRAYNEQYF. CDR3 DNA sequence: TGTGCCAGCAGTTTCAGCAGGGCCTACAATGAGCAGTACTTC.

This sequence joins TRBV28 and TRBJ2-3, with D possibly being TRBD1 or TRBD2 (5 bases each). Germline loops: CDR1 MDHEN, CDR2 SYDVKM. The CDR3 has 15 residues. Trimming shortened V by 2 bases and J by 1 base, and 10 bases separated the two germline ends. The CDR3 protein is CASSLPGTRTDTQYF. CDR3 in DNA: TGTGCCAGCAGTTTACCGGGGACCCGCACAGATACGCAGTATTTT.

Of note for this clonotype: One junction end does not reproduce the germline sequence, and a read error may be involved. This sequence joins TRBV4-2 and TRBJ2-3; 7 positions agree with TRBD2. The CDR3 runs to 15 residues. Germline V gene data show CDR1 as LGHNA and CDR2 as YNFKEQ. This CDR3 reads CASRQAAGARDTQYF. CDR3 DNA: TGTGCCAGCAGACAAGCCGCGGGAGCTCGAGATACGCAGTATTTT.

The rearrangement joins TRBV30 to TRBJ2-1; the match to TRBD2 covers 9 bases. This CDR3 spans 16 amino acids. Losses at the gene ends were 3 bases for V and 4 bases for J; bases not matched to a gene: 10. Germline CDR1 reads GTSNPN; CDR2 reads SVGIG (reference sequence). The CDR3 spells CAWRAFAGGKYNEQFF. CDR3 DNA: TGTGCCTGGAGGGCTTTTGCGGGAGGGAAGTACAATGAGCAGTTCTTC.

This clonotype has only a few counts. V usage is TRBV5-1 and J usage is TRBJ1-2, with a weak D call TRBD1 (6 bases). This CDR3 contains 16 residues. V was clipped by 2 bases and J by 6 bases, with 20 bases between them. Germline assignment: CDR1 SGHRS and CDR2 YFSETQ. The CDR3 reads CASSLLGQFAGDGYTF. DNA of the CDR3: TGCGCCAGCAGCTTACTAGGACAGTTCGCCGGAGATGGCTACACCTTC.

In this sample, this clonotype turned up a few times. The chain is built from TRBV7-2 and TRBJ1-1; D perhaps matches TRBD1 (6 bases). The V end was cut by 1 base, the J end by 4 bases, with 13 bases between. The CDR3 has 15 residues. Per the germline V gene, CDR1 is SGHTA and CDR2 is FQGNSA. The CDR3 here is CASSLVQGLGTEAFF. The CDR3 nucleotides read TGTGCCAGCAGCTTAGTGCAGGGGCTCGGCACTGAAGCTTTCTTT. The full variable domain, rest sourced from reference TRBV7-2 and TRBJ1-1, is GAGVSQSPSNKVTEKGKDVELRCDPISGHTALYWYRQSLGQGLEFLIYFQGNSAPDKSGLPSDRFSAERTGGSVSTLTIQRTQQEDSAVYLCASSLVQGLGTEAFFGQGTRLTVV.

Only one count was recorded for this clonotype. The chain recombines TRBV6-2 or TRBV6-3 with TRBJ1-5; 7 bases agree with TRBD1. J gave up 7 bases and V 6 bases, and 12 bases lay outside the gene matches. This CDR3 has 15 residues. From germline, CDR1 is MNHEY and CDR2 SVGEGT. CDR3 sequence reads: CASRPIGQAGQPQHF. CDR3 nucleotide sequence: TGTGCCAGCAGGCCCATTGGACAGGCGGGCCAGCCCCAGCATTTT.

This clonotype was seen at least ten times. The chain is built from TRBV4-1 and TRBJ2-7; TRBD1 might be the D (5 bases). V lost 0 bases and J lost 5, with 14 bases in between. The CDR3 sequence is 15 residues long. Germline-derived CDR1 and CDR2 are MGHRA and YSYEKL. CDR3 amino acids: CASSQDKGILDEQYF. Written as DNA, the CDR3 is TGCGCCAGCAGCCAAGATAAGGGGATTTTGGACGAGCAGTACTTC.

The chain carries TRBV6-1 and TRBJ2-3; 12 bases agree with TRBD2. CDR3 length: 15 amino acids. Germline V gene lookup returns CDR1 MNHNS and CDR2 SASEGT. The junction had 8 bases not matched to a gene; V was cut back by 6 bases and J by 7 bases. The CDR3 DNA follows: TGTGCCAGCAGAGAGGGACTAGCGGGTTGGTATACGCAGTATTTT. It codes for CASREGLAGWYTQYF.

This clonotype has more than one count but fewer than ten. Here the CDR3 DNA reads TGTGCCATTTCAACAGGGACAGGGCAAAGCAGGGATACGCAGTATTTT. Its translation: CAISTGTGQSRDTQYF. This chain uses TRBV10-3 with TRBJ2-3; 9 bases agree with TRBD1. Germline V CDR1 and CDR2: ENHRY, SYGVKD. The CDR3 totals 16 residues. V shed 9 bases, J shed 6 bases, and the junction held 16 bases outside the gene matches.